Detailed here is one T cell receptor beta chain. The sample comes from a study of beta chain features in type 1 diabetes. The sequenced template was cDNA made from the entire isolated RNA. Using immunoSEQ multiplex PCR, the repertoire was profiled, and TCRdb retains in-frame clones only, with some absent. The table shows about 930,000 clones, with under 20% occurring only once. The CDR3 contains 15 residues. Germline CDR1 is SGHDN and CDR2 is FVKESK. Unmatched junction bases numbered 2, after V lost 2 bases and J lost 4 bases. V gene TRBV14 combines with J gene TRBJ2-7; 13 nucleotides agree with TRBD2. The TCR originated in a woman under 30 in good health. Sequencing input: naive CD4+ T cells from blood. The CDR3 region has the DNA TGTGCCAGCAGCCAACGGACTAGCGGGAGATACGAGCAGTACTTC. Amino acids: CASSQRTSGRYEQYF.